The entry below gives a single T cell receptor beta chain sequence along with its context. The ends lost 2 bases at V and 6 bases at J; junction bases unmatched: 11. The length of the CDR3 is 16 residues. The germline V gene has CDR1 KGHSH and CDR2 LQKENI. Per the original methods: Reference gene primers were amplified, and this amplification served to estimate nucleated cell counts. Sequenced by immunoSEQ multiplex PCR; TCRdb stores in-frame clones only, minus some. V, J and clone size are those of that table, while D and trimming were read from the DNA. Counted here are about 150,000 clones, approximately 80% occurring once; the ten biggest clones make up more than 3.5%. These data belong to a study of blood T cell repertoires in COVID-19. On the study more broadly: The United States, Italy and Spain supplied acute and convalescent COVID-19 samples. T cells, B-cell-depleted T cells, or PBMCs provided the cDNA or gDNA that served as material.

The chain carries TRBV18 and TRBJ2-3, with TRBD2 identical over 7 bases. This sequence was found in a woman aged 80 or over with acute or convalescent COVID-19. The sample comprised peripheral blood. As DNA, the CDR3 is TGTGCCAGCTCACCAGCCAGCGGGACTGCTCCGGATACGCAGTATTTT. Its translation: CASSPASGTAPDTQYF.